This T cell receptor beta chain was sequenced in a study of blood T cell repertoires in COVID-19. Turning to the study itself: From the United States, Italy and Spain came samples of acute and convalescent COVID-19. Sample material is recorded as cDNA or gDNA derived from T cells, B-cell-depleted T cells, or PBMCs.

Original analysis: Researchers report that nucleated cell counts were estimated from reference gene primer amplification. Sequencing used immunoSEQ multiplex PCR; TCRdb keeps in-frame clones, though not all of them. That table supplies the V and J calls and clone size; D and trimming were determined from the DNA. The repertoire consists of about 260,000 clones, with under 90% occurring once and the leading ten covering under 5.5%. The CDR3 runs to 16 residues. Trimming removed 0 bases from V and 2 bases from J, with 12 bases in between. Germline values: CDR1 SGHNT, CDR2 YYREEE (reference sequence). Sequencing was carried out using peripheral blood. This chain uses TRBV5-4 with TRBJ2-1, with a weak D call TRBD2 (6 bases). The sequence was collected from a man aged 55 to 69 with acute or convalescent COVID-19. The CDR3: CASSLAGDLPYNEQFF. The CDR3 bases are TGTGCCAGCAGCTTGGCGGGGGACCTGCCCTACAATGAGCAGTTCTTC.